This TCR beta chain was identified in a study of T cells in Graves' hyperthyroidism and ophthalmopathy. Study context: The blood sample was taken at first diagnosis, before treatment began.

TCR beta CDR3 sequences were amplified from RNA transcripts. HTBI primers were employed in a first-round RT-PCR of the TCR CDR3. TCRdb used MiXCR to reprocess the multiplex PCR reads, holding one entry per CDR3 protein. Here the sample spans 500,000 to 750,000 distinct CDR3 sequences, 14% being singletons. Per the germline V gene, CDR1 is SGHVS and CDR2 is FQNEAQ. The CDR3 has 17 amino acids. V was clipped by 2 bases and J by 4 bases, with 21 bases between them. This clonotype was recorded at least ten times. This clonotype was obtained from a woman aged 18-29 years with Graves' ophthalmopathy. Sequencing used blood. The chain couples TRBV7-8 to TRBJ2-7, with D perhaps matching TRBD2 (5 bases). The CDR3 DNA reads TGTGCCAGCAGCTTAAGCCCTCGGTCGGGAAGGCTATACGAGCAGTACTTC. It specifies CASSLSPRSGRLYEQYF.